Listed below are T cell receptor beta chains from one sample, sequenced in a study of blood T cell repertoires in COVID-19. Sequenced by immunoSEQ multiplex PCR; TCRdb stores in-frame clones only, minus some. The sample lists approximately 190,000 clones; about 80% were seen once. Sample: peripheral blood. The receptors originated from a man aged 55-75 years with acute or convalescent COVID-19. Both conserved end residues are part of each CDR3. The D gene is left open where the match is weak. Only part of the rows carry a size: once, few, many, or a class if the clone is expanded.

v_gene: TRBV20-1
j_gene: TRBJ2-1
abundance: .
d_gene: .
CDR3aa: CSASLVPDRPYNEQFF
CDR3nt: TGCAGTGCTAGTTTGGTTCCGGACAGACCTTACAATGAGCAGTTCTTC

v_gene: TRBV20-1
j_gene: TRBJ1-2
abundance: few
d_gene: .
CDR3aa: CSASPEGNYGYTF
CDR3nt: TGCAGTGCTAGTCCGGAGGGGAACTATGGCTACACCTTC

v_gene: TRBV12-3/TRBV12-4
j_gene: TRBJ2-1
abundance: .
d_gene: TRBD2
CDR3aa: CASSLGGNEQFF
CDR3nt: TGTGCCAGCAGTTTGGGGGGGAATGAGCAGTTCTTC

v_gene: TRBV6-1
j_gene: TRBJ1-5
abundance: .
d_gene: .
CDR3aa: CASSEFGRGSNQPQHF
CDR3nt: TGTGCCAGCAGTGAATTTGGCAGGGGCTCCAATCAGCCCCAGCATTTT

v_gene: TRBV14
j_gene: TRBJ2-7
abundance: .
d_gene: TRBD1
CDR3aa: CASSQPTGSRYEQYF
CDR3nt: TGTGCCAGCAGCCAACCGACAGGGTCTAGGTACGAGCAGTACTTC

v_gene: TRBV12-3/TRBV12-4
j_gene: TRBJ2-7
abundance: .
d_gene: TRBD1
CDR3aa: CASSVDRGEQYF
CDR3nt: TGTGCCAGCAGTGTAGACAGGGGCGAGCAGTACTTC

v_gene: TRBV3-1/TRBV3-2
j_gene: TRBJ1-1
abundance: .
d_gene: .
CDR3aa: CASSQVGEAFF
CDR3nt: TGTGCCAGCAGCCAAGTCGGGGAAGCTTTCTTT

v_gene: TRBV14
j_gene: TRBJ1-4
abundance: once
d_gene: .
CDR3aa: CASSQGGGSGEKLFF
CDR3nt: TGTGCCAGCAGCCAGGGCGGGGGAAGTGGTGAAAAACTGTTTTTT

v_gene: TRBV4-3
j_gene: TRBJ1-5
abundance: once
d_gene: .
CDR3aa: CASSQEVGANQPQHF
CDR3nt: TGCGCCAGCAGCCAGGAAGTGGGGGCCAATCAGCCCCAGCATTTT

v_gene: TRBV7-6
j_gene: TRBJ2-7
abundance: .
d_gene: TRBD1
CDR3aa: CASSLAGTGTYEQYF
CDR3nt: TGTGCCAGCAGCTTAGCCGGGACAGGGACCTACGAGCAGTACTTC

v_gene: TRBV6-5
j_gene: TRBJ1-1
abundance: .
d_gene: .
CDR3aa: CASKHPELGAEAFF
CDR3nt: TGTGCCAGCAAACACCCGGAGCTAGGGGCGGAAGCTTTCTTT

v_gene: TRBV29-1
j_gene: TRBJ1-1
abundance: .
d_gene: .
CDR3aa: CSGGTTEAFF
CDR3nt: TGCAGCGGGGGGACAACTGAAGCTTTCTTT

v_gene: TRBV27
j_gene: TRBJ2-3
abundance: .
d_gene: TRBD2
CDR3aa: CASPGREGFPYTDTQYF
CDR3nt: TGTGCCAGCCCGGGGCGGGAGGGGTTTCCTTACACAGATACGCAGTATTTT

v_gene: TRBV18
j_gene: TRBJ1-5
abundance: few
d_gene: .
CDR3aa: CASSLQGASNQPQHF
CDR3nt: TGTGCCAGCTCACTACAGGGAGCTAGCAATCAGCCCCAGCATTTT

v_gene: TRBV10-2
j_gene: TRBJ2-7
abundance: once
d_gene: .
CDR3aa: CASSDRSHLSYEQYF
CDR3nt: TGCGCCAGCAGTGATCGGTCGCACCTCTCCTACGAGCAGTACTTC

v_gene: TRBV12-3/TRBV12-4
j_gene: TRBJ2-4
abundance: once
d_gene: .
CDR3aa: CASSRQANIQYF
CDR3nt: TGTGCCAGCAGCCGGCAGGCCAACATTCAGTACTTC

v_gene: TRBV5-1
j_gene: TRBJ2-2
abundance: .
d_gene: TRBD2
CDR3aa: CASSLSTSGNTGELFF
CDR3nt: TGCGCCAGCAGCTTGAGTACTAGCGGAAACACCGGGGAGCTGTTTTTT

v_gene: TRBV7-9
j_gene: TRBJ1-2
abundance: few
d_gene: TRBD1
CDR3aa: CASSLDRGRSGYTF
CDR3nt: TGTGCCAGCAGCTTGGACAGGGGGCGAAGTGGCTACACCTTC

v_gene: TRBV5-6
j_gene: TRBJ2-5
abundance: .
d_gene: TRBD1
CDR3aa: CASSTRRQGQGETQYF
CDR3nt: TGTGCCAGCAGCACCCGCCGACAGGGGCAGGGCGAGACCCAGTACTTC

v_gene: TRBV5-1
j_gene: TRBJ2-2
abundance: .
d_gene: TRBD1
CDR3aa: CASSLAGTGRAGELFF
CDR3nt: TGCGCCAGCAGCTTGGCCGGGACAGGGCGGGCCGGGGAGCTGTTTTTT

v_gene: TRBV5-1
j_gene: TRBJ1-1
abundance: .
d_gene: .
CDR3aa: CASRGGVNFQAAEAFF
CDR3nt: TGCGCCAGCAGGGGGGGTGTAAATTTCCAGGCGGCTGAAGCTTTCTTT

v_gene: TRBV24-1
j_gene: TRBJ1-5
abundance: .
d_gene: .
CDR3aa: CATSDSRGNQPQHF
CDR3nt: TGTGCCACCAGTGACTCCCGGGGCAATCAGCCCCAGCATTTT

v_gene: TRBV2
j_gene: TRBJ1-5
abundance: .
d_gene: .
CDR3aa: CASSATGLYSNQPQHF
CDR3nt: TGTGCCAGCAGTGCGACGGGACTCTATAGCAATCAGCCCCAGCATTTT

v_gene: TRBV5-8
j_gene: TRBJ2-5
abundance: .
d_gene: TRBD2
CDR3aa: CASSLWTSPETQYF
CDR3nt: TGTGCCAGCAGCTTGTGGACTAGCCCGGAGACCCAGTACTTC

v_gene: TRBV4-3
j_gene: TRBJ2-3
abundance: .
d_gene: .
CDR3aa: CASSQGGGAFRTDTQYF
CDR3nt: TGCGCCAGCAGCCAAGGTGGGGGGGCCTTCCGCACAGATACGCAGTATTTT

v_gene: TRBV6-5
j_gene: TRBJ1-6
abundance: few
d_gene: .
CDR3aa: CASSYLSPGSPLHF
CDR3nt: TGTGCCAGCAGTTACTTATCTCCGGGGTCACCCCTCCACTTT

v_gene: TRBV9
j_gene: TRBJ1-1
abundance: .
d_gene: TRBD1
CDR3aa: CASSEGTGDPQTEAFF
CDR3nt: TGTGCCAGCAGCGAGGGGACAGGGGACCCGCAGACTGAAGCTTTCTTT

v_gene: TRBV4-2
j_gene: TRBJ2-2
abundance: many
d_gene: TRBD2
CDR3aa: CASSQKKPGTSDRTGELFF
CDR3nt: TGTGCCAGCAGCCAAAAGAAACCCGGGACTAGCGATCGGACCGGGGAGCTGTTTTTT

v_gene: TRBV6-7
j_gene: TRBJ1-1
abundance: .
d_gene: .
CDR3aa: CASSYEWNTEAFF
CDR3nt: TGTGCCAGCAGTTACGAGTGGAACACTGAAGCTTTCTTT

v_gene: TRBV9
j_gene: TRBJ1-6
abundance: .
d_gene: .
CDR3aa: CASSGGGRSYNSPLHF
CDR3nt: TGTGCCAGCAGCGGAGGAGGACGGAGCTATAATTCACCCCTCCACTTT

v_gene: TRBV9
j_gene: TRBJ2-3
abundance: once
d_gene: TRBD2
CDR3aa: CASSPQASGIGNTQYF
CDR3nt: TGTGCCAGCAGCCCTCAGGCTAGCGGGATCGGGAATACGCAGTATTTT

v_gene: TRBV6-6
j_gene: TRBJ1-3
abundance: few
d_gene: .
CDR3aa: CASSGGQGNTIYF
CDR3nt: TGTGCCAGCAGTGGGGGCCAAGGAAACACCATATATTTT

v_gene: TRBV11-2
j_gene: TRBJ2-7
abundance: .
d_gene: .
CDR3aa: CARGYDSVTYEQYF
CDR3nt: TGTGCCAGGGGATATGACAGCGTTACCTACGAGCAGTACTTC

v_gene: TRBV14
j_gene: TRBJ2-5
abundance: once
d_gene: .
CDR3aa: CASSQARTVQETQYF
CDR3nt: TGTGCCAGCAGCCAAGCTCGGACAGTTCAAGAGACCCAGTACTTC

v_gene: TRBV3-1/TRBV3-2
j_gene: TRBJ1-3
abundance: .
d_gene: .
CDR3aa: CASSQIPGGRTGNTIYF
CDR3nt: TGTGCCAGCAGCCAAATCCCGGGAGGTCGAACCGGAAACACCATATATTTT

v_gene: TRBV28
j_gene: TRBJ2-1
abundance: .
d_gene: TRBD2
CDR3aa: CASMTSGNKRGNEQFF
CDR3nt: TGTGCCAGCATGACTAGCGGCAATAAAAGAGGTAATGAGCAGTTCTTC

v_gene: TRBV10-3
j_gene: TRBJ2-6
abundance: .
d_gene: .
CDR3aa: CAISWGEFSGANVLTF
CDR3nt: TGTGCCATCAGCTGGGGGGAGTTCTCTGGGGCCAACGTCCTGACTTTC

v_gene: TRBV21-1
j_gene: TRBJ2-1
abundance: .
d_gene: .
CDR3aa: CAGGCTSVGYNEQFF
CDR3nt: TGTGCAGGGGGGTGCACTAGCGTAGGATACAATGAGCAGTTCTTC

v_gene: TRBV7-3
j_gene: TRBJ2-1
abundance: .
d_gene: TRBD2
CDR3aa: CASSPTSGAYNEQFF
CDR3nt: TGTGCCAGCAGCCCAACTAGCGGGGCCTACAATGAGCAGTTCTTC

v_gene: TRBV24-1
j_gene: TRBJ2-2
abundance: .
d_gene: TRBD2
CDR3aa: CATSDTREGDGELFF
CDR3nt: TGTGCCACCAGTGATACCCGGGAGGGGGACGGGGAGCTGTTTTTT

v_gene: TRBV12-3/TRBV12-4
j_gene: TRBJ1-2
abundance: .
d_gene: .
CDR3aa: CASKGFSRGYTF
CDR3nt: TGTGCCAGCAAGGGGTTTTCTAGGGGCTACACCTTC

v_gene: TRBV15
j_gene: TRBJ2-7
abundance: .
d_gene: .
CDR3aa: CATSRGRGDVGEQYF
CDR3nt: TGTGCCACCAGCAGAGGGCGGGGTGACGTTGGGGAGCAGTACTTC

v_gene: TRBV4-2
j_gene: TRBJ2-3
abundance: once
d_gene: TRBD2
CDR3aa: CASSPRTSGGAIDTQYF
CDR3nt: TGTGCCAGCAGCCCCCGGACTAGCGGGGGGGCCATAGATACGCAGTATTTT

v_gene: TRBV7-3
j_gene: TRBJ2-2
abundance: .
d_gene: .
CDR3aa: CASSSQGRTGELFF
CDR3nt: TGTGCCAGCAGCTCCCAGGGCCGCACCGGGGAGCTGTTTTTT

v_gene: TRBV6-5
j_gene: TRBJ2-1
abundance: .
d_gene: TRBD2
CDR3aa: CASSYDYRYGGSQFF
CDR3nt: TGTGCCAGCAGTTACGATTATAGGTACGGCGGGAGTCAGTTCTTC

v_gene: TRBV30
j_gene: TRBJ1-5
abundance: few
d_gene: .
CDR3aa: CAWSPRGGRNQPQHF
CDR3nt: TGTGCCTGGAGTCCCAGGGGCGGTCGCAATCAGCCCCAGCATTTT

v_gene: TRBV6-5
j_gene: TRBJ1-2
abundance: .
d_gene: TRBD1
CDR3aa: CASSYATGGGYGYTF
CDR3nt: TGTGCCAGCAGTTACGCGACAGGGGGGGGCTATGGCTACACCTTC

v_gene: TRBV5-1
j_gene: TRBJ2-7
abundance: .
d_gene: .
CDR3aa: CASTLLPEQNYEQYF
CDR3nt: TGCGCCAGCACCTTATTACCGGAACAGAACTACGAGCAGTACTTC

v_gene: TRBV7-3
j_gene: TRBJ1-1
abundance: few
d_gene: TRBD1
CDR3aa: CASSLMGQGTEAFF
CDR3nt: TGTGCCAGCAGCTTAATGGGACAGGGCACTGAAGCTTTCTTT

v_gene: TRBV6-2/TRBV6-3
j_gene: TRBJ1-1
abundance: .
d_gene: .
CDR3aa: CASSPRWGGTEAFF
CDR3nt: TGTGCCAGCAGCCCCCGATGGGGCGGCACTGAAGCTTTCTTT